These 3 T cell receptor beta chains were all obtained from the same sample, sequenced in a study of prognosis after radiotherapy for stage I lung cancer. Genomic DNA yielded TCR beta CDR3, amplified by two-round multiplex PCR. Initially, in first-round PCR, primers specific to each TRBV and TRBJ gene were used. A single record per CDR3 protein comes from TCRdb applying MiXCR to the multiplex PCR reads. The repertoire consists of 30,000 or so distinct CDR3 sequences, with roughly 40% occurring once and the leading ten covering 15%. This material consisted of PBMCs, taken before or after stereotactic body radiation therapy (not recorded which). These receptors originate from a donor aged 50 or older with non-small cell lung cancer.

This clonotype was seen many times. The CDR3 region has the DNA TGTGCCAGCAGCCTGAGGGGGTCGGGACTGGGGGTTGGCTACACCTTC. It translates to CASSLRGSGLGVGYTF. This sequence joins TRBV7-9 and TRBJ1-2; perhaps TRBD1 as D (6 bases). This CDR3 region has 16 residues. The V end was cut by 5 bases, the J end by 7 bases, with 23 bases between. Germline-derived CDR1 and CDR2 are SEHNR and FQNEAQ (reference sequence).

This clonotype was seen more than once but under ten times. A much larger clone differs from this one at a single base, so this may be a read error. The J gene is TRBJ2-7, the V gene TRBV6-1; 7 bases line up with TRBD1. From germline, CDR1 is MNHNS and CDR2 SASEGT. Unmatched junction bases numbered 6, after V lost 6 bases and J lost 1 base. This CDR3 region has 14 residues. The CDR3 DNA reads TGTGCCAGCAGGTATTGGGACAGTTCCTACGAGCAGTACTTC. Translated: CASRYWDSSYEQYF.

The V call is TRBV11-2, the J call TRBJ1-3; 8 bases are a match to TRBD1. Germline CDR1 and CDR2: SGHAT and FQNNGV. The CDR3 extends over 15 amino acids. J lost 7 bases, V lost 5 bases, and 10 bases had no gene match. The CDR3 loop is CASSPTGAVANTIYF. The DNA of the CDR3 is TGTGCCAGCAGCCCGACAGGGGCGGTGGCGAACACCATATATTTT.